One sample yielded the 15 T cell receptor beta chains listed below, sequenced in a study of blood T cells in healthy people across ages. The authors ran a second PCR of about 6 to 11 cycles using a sample-barcoded 5' primer and a J-beta primer mix. TCRdb passed the 5' RACE reads through MiXCR, listing each CDR3 protein once. The data show about 1.1 million distinct CDR3 sequences, more than 30% seen once. Sequencing was carried out using blood. The receptors shown here come from a man younger than 30 in good health.

V gene TRBV20-1 combines with J gene TRBJ2-1; 8 positions agree with TRBD1. After removal of 5 bases from V and 8 bases from J, the junction contained 8 bases not matched to a gene. The CDR3 sequence is 13 residues long. Germline V CDR1 and CDR2: DFQATT, SNEGSKA (reference sequence). CDR3 DNA sequence: TGCAGTGCTGGAGGACAGGGTGTCGATGAGCAGTTCTTC. It specifies CSAGGQGVDEQFF.

CDR3 amino acids: CSALLGGLNNYGYTF. In DNA form, the CDR3 reads TGCAGTGCCCTCCTTGGGGGATTAAATAACTATGGCTACACCTTC. V usage is TRBV20-1 and J usage is TRBJ1-2; D might be TRBD1 (5 bases). CDR3 length: 15 residues. Germline CDR1 reads DFQATT; CDR2 reads SNEGSKA (reference sequence). Trimming removed 6 bases from V and 1 base from J, with 18 bases in between.

This clonotype was seen only once. At one of its ends the junction is not consistent with the germline gene, which may arise from a read error. The V and J genes are TRBV14 and TRBJ2-4; 9 bases are shared with TRBD1. The CDR3 consists of 14 residues. Germline CDR1 and CDR2: SGHDN and FVKESK. For the CDR3, the DNA is TGTGCCAGCAGGGACAGGGGAAACAAAAGCATTCAGTACTTC. Translation: CASRDRGNKSIQYF.

This clonotype turned up a few times. The genes are TRBV11-2 and TRBJ1-1, with D hard to call. The V and J ends lost 0 bases and 2 bases respectively, with 10 bases between them. Looked up from germline, CDR1 is SGHAT and CDR2 is FQNNGV. The CDR3 runs to 15 residues. The CDR3: CASSLDPSTNTEAFF. The CDR3, as DNA: TGTGCCAGCAGCTTAGATCCAAGTACCAACACTGAAGCTTTCTTT.

This clonotype showed up many times. The CDR3 spells CASSLQGANYGYTF. DNA of the CDR3: TGTGCCAGCAGCTTACAGGGAGCTAACTATGGCTACACCTTC. The chain has TRBV7-2 and TRBJ1-2; D possibly corresponds to TRBD1 (5 bases). Deletions cut 2 bases from V and 0 bases from J, with 7 bases between. Germline assignment: CDR1 SGHTA and CDR2 FQGNSA. The CDR3 is made up of 14 amino acids. The variable domain in full, completed from reference TRBV7-2 and TRBJ1-2, reads GAGVSQSPSNKVTEKGKDVELRCDPISGHTALYWYRQSLGQGLEFLIYFQGNSAPDKSGLPSDRFSAERTGGSVSTLTIQRTQQEDSAVYLCASSLQGANYGYTFGSGTRLTVV.

The J gene is TRBJ2-3, the V gene TRBV6-6; TRBD2 matches 13 bases. This CDR3 spans 17 amino acids. Germline V gene data show CDR1 as MNHNY and CDR2 as SVGAGI (reference sequence). Trimming at V came to 2 bases and at J to 1 base, leaving 3 bases not matched to a gene. The CDR3 bases are TGTGCCAGCAGTTACCCAGGACTAGCGGGGGGCACAGATACGCAGTATTTT. Its protein is CASSYPGLAGGTDTQYF.

The sample holds a few counts of this clonotype. V gene TRBV20-1 combines with J gene TRBJ1-2, with D uncertain. The V end was cut by 1 base, the J end by 2 bases, with 14 bases between. In germline, CDR1 is DFQATT, CDR2 SNEGSKA (reference sequence). This CDR3 has 15 residues. In DNA form, the CDR3 reads TGCAGTGCTAGAGCCCCGAACGAGGAGAACTATGGCTACACCTTC. Its translation: CSARAPNEENYGYTF.

The V call is TRBV12-3 or TRBV12-4, the J call TRBJ1-1; unclear D gene. V shed 6 bases and J shed 2 bases, with 13 bases lying between them. The CDR3 contains 14 residues. The CDR3 is CASRPRTANTEAFF. CDR3 nucleotides: TGTGCCAGCAGACCCCGGACCGCTAACACTGAAGCTTTCTTT.

This chain connects TRBV20-1 to TRBJ2-2; D is uncertain. The CDR3 length is 14 residues. Trimming took off 6 bases at V and 1 base at J, with 12 bases between the two ends. The germline CDR1 and CDR2 sequences are DFQATT and SNEGSKA (reference sequence). The chain's CDR3 is CSARRNRNTGELFF. The CDR3 nucleotides are TGCAGTGCCCGAAGAAACAGGAACACCGGGGAGCTGTTTTTT.

The chain uses TRBV6-6 and TRBJ2-3; 7 nucleotides line up with TRBD1. The CDR3 has 16 amino acids. J gave up 5 bases and V 5 bases, and 13 bases lay outside the gene matches. Germline CDR1 is MNHNY and CDR2 is SVGAGI (reference sequence). The CDR3 nucleotides are TGTGCCAGCAGTCGACCTACGACAGGGATTAAAGATACGCAGTATTTT. Its translation: CASSRPTTGIKDTQYF.

This clonotype was seen more than once but under ten times. A read error may explain this, as a much larger clone is one base away. The chain recombines TRBV6-6 with TRBJ1-1; D remains ambiguous. CDR1 is MNHNY, CDR2 SVGAGI, per germline (reference sequence). V gave up 2 bases and J gave up 1 base, with 5 bases separating them. The CDR3 consists of 13 residues. In DNA, the CDR3 is TGTGCCAGCAGTTACATGGAGAACACTGAAGCTTTCTTT. This encodes CASSYMENTEAFF.

This chain joins TRBV7-2 and TRBJ1-2; D is unclear. The V end lost 5 bases, the J end lost 7 bases, and 14 bases lay between the germline ends. CDR1 and CDR2 (germline): SGHTA, FQGNSA. The length of the CDR3 is 13 residues. The CDR3 loop reads CASSPSEGFGYTF. The CDR3 nucleotides read TGTGCCAGCAGCCCAAGTGAAGGGTTTGGCTACACCTTC.

This clonotype has only a few counts. This sequence joins TRBV4-1 and TRBJ1-1, with D perhaps TRBD1 (5 bases). Trimming left V 1 base short and J 4 bases short, with 16 bases between. The CDR3 has 16 residues. CDR1 MGHRA and CDR2 YSYEKL come from the germline V gene. The CDR3 reads CASSQVSGQEGTEAFF. CDR3 nucleotides: TGCGCCAGCAGCCAAGTGTCAGGGCAGGAGGGCACTGAAGCTTTCTTT.

V and J are TRBV9 and TRBJ2-3, with 7 bases that match TRBD1. Trimming took 9 bases from V and 0 from J; bases not matched to a gene: 7. The CDR3 contains 14 residues. CDR1 is SGDLS, CDR2 YYNGEE, per germline. CDR3 residues: CATSTGQSTDTQYF. The CDR3 DNA is TGTGCCACATCGACAGGGCAAAGCACAGATACGCAGTATTTT.

A few counts support this clonotype. CDR3 nucleotide sequence: TGCAGCGTTTCAGTAGGGGTCCCTGAAGCTTTCTTT. As protein: CSVSVGVPEAFF. This chain connects TRBV29-1 to TRBJ1-1; D is possibly TRBD1 (5 bases). Trimming pared 5 bases from V and 6 bases from J, leaving 13 bases between. This CDR3 region has 12 residues. Germline values: CDR1 SQVTM, CDR2 ANQGSEA.